A single sample is the source of the 18 T cell receptor beta chains below, sequenced in a study of cytomegalovirus exposure and HLA in healthy donors. PCR was performed using 60 Vbeta and 13 Jbeta primers. Produced via immunoSEQ multiplex PCR; TCRdb's table is partial and in-frame only. The table shows 150,000 to 160,000 clones, with roughly 70% occurring only once. The sequencing input was PBMCs. Receptors were obtained from a man aged 25 to 45 in good health and CMV-seronegative.

V is TRBV6-5 and J is TRBJ1-2; 9 positions agree with TRBD1. From germline, CDR1 is MNHEY and CDR2 SVGAGI. J was trimmed by 5 bases and V by 5 bases; bases with no gene match: 9. This CDR3 comprises 15 residues. This CDR3 is CASSPGTGSNYGYTF. The CDR3 region has the DNA TGTGCCAGCAGTCCGGGGACAGGGAGCAATTATGGCTACACCTTC.

The rearrangement links TRBV7-3 to TRBJ2-3, with 7 nucleotides matching TRBD2. The V and J ends lost 5 bases and 3 bases, in that order; junction bases with no gene match: 8. CDR3 length equals 15 residues. CDR1 and CDR2 (germline): SGHTA, FQGTGA. CDR3 nucleotide sequence: TGTGCCAGCAGCATGGGGAGACTAGCTACAGATACGCAGTATTTT. It is translated as CASSMGRLATDTQYF.

The V call is TRBV28, the J call TRBJ2-2; 7 nucleotides align to TRBD2. V dropped 2 bases and J dropped 0; count of bases not matched to a gene: 3. Germline lookup yields CDR1 MDHEN and CDR2 SYDVKM. CDR3 length equals 16 residues. DNA of the CDR3: TGTGCCAGCAGTTTAGGGACTACCGCGAACACCGGGGAGCTGTTTTTT. Translation: CASSLGTTANTGELFF.

The V and J genes are TRBV7-2 and TRBJ1-1; tentative D call: TRBD1 (6 bases). Trimming left V 0 bases short and J 6 bases short, with 17 bases between. Per the germline V gene, CDR1 is SGHTA and CDR2 is FQGNSA. CDR3 length equals 16 residues. DNA for the CDR3: TGTGCCAGCAGCTTAGCATTCGGACGGCAGGGGCCTGAAGCTTTCTTT. Amino acids: CASSLAFGRQGPEAFF.

The V and J genes are TRBV19 and TRBJ1-6; D is unclear. The germline gives CDR1 LNHDA, CDR2 SQIVND (reference sequence). The CDR3 totals 14 residues. Trimming took 5 bases from V and 10 from J, leaving 15 bases between them. The CDR3 DNA reads TGTGCCAGTAGTTTTACTACCGGAGGCTCACCCCTCCACTTT. It yields the protein CASSFTTGGSPLHF.

The CDR3 loop is CASSLGWADSYNEQFF. The CDR3, as DNA: TGTGCCAGCAGCTTAGGATGGGCCGATTCCTACAATGAGCAGTTCTTC. The genes are TRBV7-2 and TRBJ2-1, with D uncertain. V gave up 1 base and J gave up 1 base, with 11 bases separating them. The CDR3 is 16 amino acids. Germline CDR1 SGHTA, CDR2 FQGNSA.

The chain uses TRBV30 and TRBJ2-7; 8 bases match TRBD2. With V trimmed by 2 bases and J by 2 bases, 5 bases remained unmatched. CDR3 length: 14 residues. Germline V gene data show CDR1 as GTSNPN and CDR2 as SVGIG (reference sequence). DNA of the CDR3: TGTGCCTGGAGTTCGGGACTAGAAGCCTACGAGCAGTACTTC. Protein: CAWSSGLEAYEQYF. Supplemented by reference TRBV30 and TRBJ2-7, the full variable domain reads SQTIHQWPATLVQPVGSPLSLECTVEGTSNPNLYWYRQAAGRGLQLLFYSVGIGQISSEVPQNLSASRPQDRQFILSSKKLLLSDSGFYLCAWSSGLEAYEQYFGPGTRLTVT.

J is TRBJ2-7 and V is TRBV5-1; 7 bases are shared with TRBD1. Looked up from germline, CDR1 is SGHRS and CDR2 is YFSETQ. This CDR3 spans 14 amino acids. The J segment lost 3 bases and the V segment lost 4 bases, leaving 7 bases of the junction unmatched. CDR3 residues: CASSEPGTVYEQYF. CDR3 coding DNA: TGCGCCAGCAGCGAACCCGGGACAGTCTACGAGCAGTACTTC.

The chain joins TRBV7-9 to TRBJ1-3; 7 nucleotides match TRBD1. This CDR3 region has 14 residues. The germline V gene has CDR1 SEHNR and CDR2 FQNEAQ (reference sequence). With V trimmed by 7 bases and J by 0 bases, 3 bases remained unmatched. The DNA for the CDR3 is TGTGCCAGCACGACAGGGTTCTCTGGAAACACCATATATTTT. Translated, it gives CASTTGFSGNTIYF.

The chain couples TRBV27 to TRBJ1-1; D is possibly TRBD1 (6 bases). The germline V gene has CDR1 MNHEY and CDR2 SMNVEV (reference sequence). This CDR3 has 18 amino acids. V shed 4 bases and J shed 2 bases, with 23 bases lying between them. CDR3 loop: CASSSRWTVRSDNTEAFF. CDR3 nucleotides: TGTGCCAGCAGTTCCCGTTGGACAGTCCGGAGCGACAACACTGAAGCTTTCTTT.

This chain joins TRBV28 and TRBJ1-2, with D possibly being TRBD1 (6 bases). V lost 5 bases and J 3 bases, leaving 13 bases between the germline ends. The germline V gene encodes CDR1 MDHEN and CDR2 SYDVKM. The length of the CDR3 is 14 residues. CDR3: CASSSGQQYYGYTF. The CDR3 DNA reads as TGTGCCAGCAGTAGTGGACAGCAATACTATGGCTACACCTTC.

The rearrangement joins TRBV7-9 to TRBJ2-5, with TRBD2 matching over 9 bases. In germline, CDR1 is SEHNR, CDR2 FQNEAQ (reference sequence). CDR3 size: 16 residues. The trim removed 6 bases at V and 0 bases at J, leaving 8 bases unmatched. Written as DNA, the CDR3 is TGTGCCAGCAGGGAAGGGCGGGGGGGCAACCAAGAGACCCAGTACTTC. It specifies CASREGRGGNQETQYF. The whole variable domain, remainder taken from reference TRBV7-9 and TRBJ2-5, is DTGVSQNPRHKITKRGQNVTFRCDPISEHNRLYWYRQTLGQGPEFLTYFQNEAQLEKSRLLSDRFSAERPKGSFSTLEIQRTEQGDSAMYLCASREGRGGNQETQYFGPGTRLLVL.

V is TRBV19 and J is TRBJ2-6; 14 bases are a match to TRBD2. Germline V gene data show CDR1 as LNHDA and CDR2 as SQIVND (reference sequence). This CDR3 contains 21 residues. Trimming at V came to 4 bases and at J to 4 bases, leaving 15 bases not matched to a gene. In nucleotides, the CDR3 is TGTGCCAGTAGTACCGGGACTAGCGGGGGCCTGCTTTTGTTGGGGGCCAACGTCCTGACTTTC. Its protein product is CASSTGTSGGLLLLGANVLTF.

V usage is TRBV10-2 and J usage is TRBJ1-1; D perhaps matches TRBD1 (6 bases). V lost 6 bases and J 5 bases, leaving 13 bases between the germline ends. This CDR3 spans 13 amino acids. Germline CDR1 reads WSHSY; CDR2 reads SAAADI. The CDR3 region is CASRSQQGTEAFF. CDR3 nucleotide sequence: TGCGCCAGCAGAAGTCAGCAGGGGACTGAAGCTTTCTTT.

J is TRBJ2-3 and V is TRBV28; tentative D call: TRBD1 (6 bases). From germline, CDR1 is MDHEN and CDR2 SYDVKM. The CDR3 runs to 12 residues. Trimming shortened V by 5 bases and J by 6 bases, and 9 bases separated the two germline ends. The chain's CDR3 is CASSTGTDTQYF. CDR3 DNA: TGTGCCAGCAGTACAGGGACGGATACGCAGTATTTT.

The V call is TRBV5-1, the J call TRBJ1-3; D may be TRBD1 (6 bases). V was shortened by 4 bases and J by 0 bases, with 11 bases between the two germline ends. This CDR3 has 15 amino acids. CDR1 and CDR2 (germline): SGHRS, YFSETQ. CDR3 region: CASSPRTASGNTIYF. As DNA, the CDR3 is TGCGCCAGCAGCCCCAGGACAGCCTCTGGAAACACCATATATTTT.

This rearrangement joins TRBV7-2 to TRBJ2-3; 7 positions agree with TRBD1. This CDR3 is built from 14 residues. Per germline, CDR1 SGHTA and CDR2 FQGNSA. V trimming: 3 bases; J trimming: 7 bases; junction bases outside the gene matches: 7. This CDR3 reads CASSFDREIHTQYF. In DNA, the CDR3 is TGTGCCAGCAGCTTCGACAGGGAGATACATACGCAGTATTTT.

A single count supports this clone. This chain uses TRBV7-2 with TRBJ1-6; D is perhaps TRBD1 (5 bases). The CDR3 contains 13 residues. Deletions cut 5 bases from V and 14 bases from J, with 16 bases between. Germline V gene sequence: CDR1 SGHTA, CDR2 FQGNSA. Written as DNA, the CDR3 is TGTGCCAGCAGCCTGCCGGGGGTGGGGACCCTCCACTTT. The encoded protein is CASSLPGVGTLHF.